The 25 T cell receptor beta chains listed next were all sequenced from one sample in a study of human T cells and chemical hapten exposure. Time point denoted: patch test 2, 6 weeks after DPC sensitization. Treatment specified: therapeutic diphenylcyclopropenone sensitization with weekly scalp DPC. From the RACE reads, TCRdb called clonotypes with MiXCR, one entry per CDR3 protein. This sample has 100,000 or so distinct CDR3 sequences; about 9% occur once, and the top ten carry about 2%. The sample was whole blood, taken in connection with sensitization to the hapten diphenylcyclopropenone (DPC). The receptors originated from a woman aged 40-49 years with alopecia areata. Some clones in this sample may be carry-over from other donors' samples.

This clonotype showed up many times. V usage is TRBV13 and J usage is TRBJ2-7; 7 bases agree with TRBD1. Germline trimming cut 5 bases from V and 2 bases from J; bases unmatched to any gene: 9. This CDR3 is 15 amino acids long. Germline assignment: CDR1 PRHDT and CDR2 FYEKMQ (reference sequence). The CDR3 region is CASSGYGQDAYEQYF. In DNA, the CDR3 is TGTGCCAGCAGCGGTTATGGACAGGACGCCTACGAGCAGTACTTC.

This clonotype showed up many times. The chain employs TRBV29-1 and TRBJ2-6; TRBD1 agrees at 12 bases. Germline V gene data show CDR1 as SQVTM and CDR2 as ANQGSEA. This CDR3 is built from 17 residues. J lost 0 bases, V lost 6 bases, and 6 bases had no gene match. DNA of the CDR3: TGCAGCGTGGACCCGGGACAGGGGGCCTCTGGGGCCAACGTCCTGACTTTC. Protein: CSVDPGQGASGANVLTF.

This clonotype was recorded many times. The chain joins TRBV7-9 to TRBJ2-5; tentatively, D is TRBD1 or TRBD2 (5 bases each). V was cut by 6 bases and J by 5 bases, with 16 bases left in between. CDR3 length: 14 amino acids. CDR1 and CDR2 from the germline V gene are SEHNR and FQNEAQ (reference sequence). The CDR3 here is CASRGTELGETQYF. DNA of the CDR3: TGTGCCAGCAGAGGGACGGAGCTGGGTGAGACCCAGTACTTC.

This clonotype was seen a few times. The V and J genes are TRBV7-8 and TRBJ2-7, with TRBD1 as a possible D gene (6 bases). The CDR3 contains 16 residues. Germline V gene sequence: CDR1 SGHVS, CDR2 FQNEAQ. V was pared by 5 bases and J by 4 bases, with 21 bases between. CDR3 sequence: CASSLAPGQPPYEQYF. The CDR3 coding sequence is TGTGCCAGCAGCCTCGCCCCGGGACAACCGCCGTACGAGCAGTACTTC.

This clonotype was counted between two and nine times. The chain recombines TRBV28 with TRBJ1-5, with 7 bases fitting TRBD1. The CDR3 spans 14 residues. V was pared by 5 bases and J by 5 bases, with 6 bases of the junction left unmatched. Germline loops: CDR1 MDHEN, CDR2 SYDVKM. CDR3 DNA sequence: TGTGCCAGCAGTCCCTCAGGGGGTGATCAGCCCCAGCATTTT. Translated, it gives CASSPSGGDQPQHF.

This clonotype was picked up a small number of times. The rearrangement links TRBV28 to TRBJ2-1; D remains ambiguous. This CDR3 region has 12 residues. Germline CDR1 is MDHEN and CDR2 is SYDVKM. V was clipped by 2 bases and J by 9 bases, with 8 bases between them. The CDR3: CASSLPPGEQFF. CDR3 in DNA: TGTGCCAGCAGTTTACCCCCCGGTGAGCAGTTCTTC.

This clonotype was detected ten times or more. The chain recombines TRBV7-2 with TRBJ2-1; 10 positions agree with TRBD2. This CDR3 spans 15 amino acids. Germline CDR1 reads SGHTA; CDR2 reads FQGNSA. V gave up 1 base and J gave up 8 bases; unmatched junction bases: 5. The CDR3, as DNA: TGTGCCAGCAGCTTAGTCCAGCGGGAGGGGGATGAGCAGTTCTTC. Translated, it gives CASSLVQREGDEQFF. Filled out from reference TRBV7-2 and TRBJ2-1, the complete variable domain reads GAGVSQSPSNKVTEKGKDVELRCDPISGHTALYWYRQSLGQGLEFLIYFQGNSAPDKSGLPSDRFSAERTGGSVSTLTIQRTQQEDSAVYLCASSLVQREGDEQFFGPGTRLTVL.

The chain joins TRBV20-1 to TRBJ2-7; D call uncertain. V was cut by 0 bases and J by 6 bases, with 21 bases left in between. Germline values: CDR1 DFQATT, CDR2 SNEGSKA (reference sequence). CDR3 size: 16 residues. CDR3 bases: TGCAGTGCTAGAGATCCCCTTAAGAGCAGGAGAGGCGAGCAGTACTTC. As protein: CSARDPLKSRRGEQYF.

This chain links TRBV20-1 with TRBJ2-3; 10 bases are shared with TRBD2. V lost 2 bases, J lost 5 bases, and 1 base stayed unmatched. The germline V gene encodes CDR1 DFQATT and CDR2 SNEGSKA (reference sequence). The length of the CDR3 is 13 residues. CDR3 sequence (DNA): TGCAGTGCTAGACTAGCGGGAGAAGATACGCAGTATTTT. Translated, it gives CSARLAGEDTQYF.

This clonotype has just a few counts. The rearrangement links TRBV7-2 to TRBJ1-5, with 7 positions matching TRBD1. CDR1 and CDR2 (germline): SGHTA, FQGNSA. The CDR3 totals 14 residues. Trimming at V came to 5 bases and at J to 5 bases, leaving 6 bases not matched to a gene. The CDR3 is CASSPYRGHQPQHF. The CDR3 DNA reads TGTGCCAGCAGCCCCTACAGGGGCCATCAGCCCCAGCATTTT.

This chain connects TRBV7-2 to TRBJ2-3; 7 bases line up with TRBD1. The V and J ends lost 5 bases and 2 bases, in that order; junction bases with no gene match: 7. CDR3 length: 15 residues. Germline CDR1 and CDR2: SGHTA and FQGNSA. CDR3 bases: TGTGCCAGCAGCCTCCGACAGGGATACACAGATACGCAGTATTTT. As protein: CASSLRQGYTDTQYF. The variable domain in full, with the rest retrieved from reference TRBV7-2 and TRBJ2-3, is GAGVSQSPSNKVTEKGKDVELRCDPISGHTALYWYRQSLGQGLEFLIYFQGNSAPDKSGLPSDRFSAERTGGSVSTLTIQRTQQEDSAVYLCASSLRQGYTDTQYFGPGTRLTVL.

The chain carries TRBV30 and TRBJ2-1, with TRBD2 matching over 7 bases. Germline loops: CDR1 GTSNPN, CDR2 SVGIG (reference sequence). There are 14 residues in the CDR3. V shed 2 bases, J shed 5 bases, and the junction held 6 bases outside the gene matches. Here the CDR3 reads CAWSSAGVNNEQFF. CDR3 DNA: TGTGCCTGGAGTAGCGCGGGGGTTAACAATGAGCAGTTCTTC.

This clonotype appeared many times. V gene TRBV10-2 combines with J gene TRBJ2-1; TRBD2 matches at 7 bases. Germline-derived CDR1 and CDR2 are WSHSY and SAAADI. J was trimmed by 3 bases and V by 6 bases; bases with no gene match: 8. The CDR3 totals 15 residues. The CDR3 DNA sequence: TGCGCCAGCAGCCGGTCCGCGGGAGTCTACAATGAGCAGTTCTTC. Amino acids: CASSRSAGVYNEQFF.

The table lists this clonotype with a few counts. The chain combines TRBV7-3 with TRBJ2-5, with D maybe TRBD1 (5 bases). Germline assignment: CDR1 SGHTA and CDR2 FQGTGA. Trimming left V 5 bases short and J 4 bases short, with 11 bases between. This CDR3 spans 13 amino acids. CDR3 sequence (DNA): TGTGCCAGCAGCCCTGGACACTTAGAGACCCAGTACTTC. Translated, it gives CASSPGHLETQYF.

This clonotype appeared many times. CDR3 bases: TGCAGCGTTCGGCGGGGTCAAGAGACCCAGTACTTC. Protein: CSVRRGQETQYF. The rearrangement links TRBV29-1 to TRBJ2-5; TRBD2 might be the D (6 bases). Trimming removed 5 bases from V and 2 bases from J, with 9 bases in between. Germline CDR1 is SQVTM and CDR2 is ANQGSEA. This CDR3 comprises 12 residues.

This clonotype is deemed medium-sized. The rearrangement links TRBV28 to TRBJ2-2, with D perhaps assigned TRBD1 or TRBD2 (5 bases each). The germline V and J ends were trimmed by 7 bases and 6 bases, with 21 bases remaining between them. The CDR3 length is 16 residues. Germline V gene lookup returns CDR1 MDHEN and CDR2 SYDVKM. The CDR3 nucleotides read TGTGCCAGCACCCCAACGGGGCAGGGAATATCCGGGGAGCTGTTTTTT. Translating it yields CASTPTGQGISGELFF. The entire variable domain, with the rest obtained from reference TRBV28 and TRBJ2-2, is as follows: DVKVTQSSRYLVKRTGEKVFLECVQDMDHENMFWYRQDPGLGLRLIYFSYDVKMKEKGDIPEGYSVSREKKERFSLILESASTNQTSMYLCASTPTGQGISGELFFGEGSRLTVL.

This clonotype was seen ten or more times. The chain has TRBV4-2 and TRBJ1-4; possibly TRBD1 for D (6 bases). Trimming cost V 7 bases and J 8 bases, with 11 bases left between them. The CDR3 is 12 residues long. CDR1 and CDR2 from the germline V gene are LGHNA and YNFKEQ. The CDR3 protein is CASNRAEEKLFF. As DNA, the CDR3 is TGTGCCAGCAACAGGGCGGAGGAAAAACTGTTTTTT.

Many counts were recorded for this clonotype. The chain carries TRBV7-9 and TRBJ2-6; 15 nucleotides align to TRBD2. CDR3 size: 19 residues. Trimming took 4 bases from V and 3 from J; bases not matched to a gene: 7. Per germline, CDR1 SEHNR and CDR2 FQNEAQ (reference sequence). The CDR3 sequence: CASSSPPGLAGGGANVLTF. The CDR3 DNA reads TGTGCCAGCAGCTCCCCTCCGGGACTAGCGGGAGGTGGGGCCAACGTCCTGACTTTC.

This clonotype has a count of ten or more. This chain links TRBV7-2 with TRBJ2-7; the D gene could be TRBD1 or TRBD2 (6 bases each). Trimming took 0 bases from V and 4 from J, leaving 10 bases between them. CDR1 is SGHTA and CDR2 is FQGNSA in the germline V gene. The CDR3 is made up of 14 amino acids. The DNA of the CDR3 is TGTGCCAGCAGCTTAGCGGGGGGCGCTTACGAGCAGTACTTC. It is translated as CASSLAGGAYEQYF.

Written as DNA, the CDR3 is TGTGCCAGCGGTACTAGCGGGAGGAGGGAGCTGTTTTTT. This gives the protein CASGTSGRRELFF. The chain carries TRBV7-6 and TRBJ2-2, with 12 nucleotides matching TRBD2. The CDR3 covers 13 residues. J was trimmed by 9 bases and V by 8 bases; bases with no gene match: 4. Germline CDR1 reads SGHVS; CDR2 reads FNYEAQ.

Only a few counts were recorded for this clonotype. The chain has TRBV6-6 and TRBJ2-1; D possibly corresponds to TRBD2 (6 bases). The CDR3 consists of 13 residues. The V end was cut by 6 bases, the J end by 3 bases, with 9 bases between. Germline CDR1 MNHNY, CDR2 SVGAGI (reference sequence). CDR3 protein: CASSPGDYNEQFF. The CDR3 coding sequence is TGTGCCAGCAGCCCGGGGGACTACAATGAGCAGTTCTTC.

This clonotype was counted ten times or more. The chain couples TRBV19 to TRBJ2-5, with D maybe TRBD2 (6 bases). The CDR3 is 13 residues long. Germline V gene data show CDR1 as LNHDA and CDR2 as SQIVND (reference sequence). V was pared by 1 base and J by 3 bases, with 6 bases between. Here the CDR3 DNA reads TGTGCCAGTAGTATAGGGAGGGAAGAGACCCAGTACTTC. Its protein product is CASSIGREETQYF.

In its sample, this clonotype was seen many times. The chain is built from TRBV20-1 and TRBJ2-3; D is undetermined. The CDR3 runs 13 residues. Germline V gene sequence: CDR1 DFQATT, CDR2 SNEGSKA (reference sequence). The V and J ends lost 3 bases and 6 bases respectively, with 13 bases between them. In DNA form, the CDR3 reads TGCAGTGCTAGTCGCTTAACCGGGGATACGCAGTATTTT. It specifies CSASRLTGDTQYF.

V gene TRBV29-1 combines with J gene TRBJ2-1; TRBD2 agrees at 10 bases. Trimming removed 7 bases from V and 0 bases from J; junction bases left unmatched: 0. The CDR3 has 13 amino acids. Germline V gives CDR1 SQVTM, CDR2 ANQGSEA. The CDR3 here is CSASGSSYNEQFF. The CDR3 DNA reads TGCAGCGCTAGCGGGAGCTCCTACAATGAGCAGTTCTTC.

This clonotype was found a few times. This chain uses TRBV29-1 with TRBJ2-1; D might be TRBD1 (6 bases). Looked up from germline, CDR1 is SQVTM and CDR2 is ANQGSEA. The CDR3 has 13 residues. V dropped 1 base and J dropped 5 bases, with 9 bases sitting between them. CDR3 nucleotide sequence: TGCAGCGTTGAAGGGACAGCCAACAATGAGCAGTTCTTC. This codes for CSVEGTANNEQFF.